This paragraph reports one TCR beta chain. These data originate in a study of PD-1 blockade in classical Hodgkin lymphoma. The CDR3 runs to 13 residues. Germline CDR1 reads SGHRS; CDR2 reads YFSETQ. V shed 9 bases and J shed 7 bases, with 16 bases lying between them. Time point in this sample: cycle 4 day 1 (C4D1), after less than 7 weeks of nivolumab. The patients all showed relapse after autologous stem cell transplantation, while their brentuximab vedotin exposure varied. Repertoires were generated with immunoSEQ multiplex PCR, while TCRdb's copy carries only in-frame clones and drops some. The sample includes some 58,000 clones, 85% to 95% seen only once; the top ten take 6.5% to 9.5%.

Sequenced material: peripheral blood mononuclear cells (PBMCs), taken before the fourth cycle of nivolumab. This chain joins TRBV5-1 and TRBJ2-2, with a weak D call TRBD1 (5 bases). The receptor was derived from a human donor with classical Hodgkin lymphoma. The CDR3 DNA sequence: TGCGCCAACCCCAGGGTGGAATTCGGGGAGCTGTTTTTT. Residues: CANPRVEFGELFF.